The rows below give T cell receptor beta chains drawn from one sample of a study of blood T cell repertoires in COVID-19. Sequencing was performed with immunoSEQ multiplex PCR; in TCRdb, only in-frame clones are kept and a portion is missing. The sample records some 230,000 clones, 70% to 90% being singletons. Sequencing was done on a sample of peripheral blood. These receptors came from a man between 40 and 49 years old with acute or convalescent COVID-19. The CDR3 runs from the conserved cysteine through the conserved F or W. The order of the fields is CDR3 DNA, CDR3 protein, D gene, J gene, clone size, V gene. The D gene is left open where the match is weak. The size entry is marked missing in some rows and otherwise reads once, few, many or a size class.

TGTGCCAGCAGTAGAGGGGGCAATGAGCAGTTCTTC CASSRGGNEQFF - TRBJ2-1 - TRBV11-1
TGTGCCAGTAGTATAGAGCTGAGCTCCTACAATGAGCAGTTCTTC CASSIELSSYNEQFF - TRBJ2-1 - TRBV19
TGTGCCAGCAGTGACCAAGGGGGTACGCAGTATTTT CASSDQGGTQYF - TRBJ2-3 - TRBV6-1
TGTGCCAGTAGTACCTCTCATAGGACTAGCGGGGGGATGTACAATGAGCAGTTCTTC CASSTSHRTSGGMYNEQFF TRBD2 TRBJ2-1 few TRBV19
TGCGCCAGCAGCTTTGGGACTAGCGGGGGGTACTCCTACAATGAGCAGTTCTTC CASSFGTSGGYSYNEQFF TRBD2 TRBJ2-1 - TRBV5-1
TGCGCCAGCAGCCAAGGGCCTACAGAATTTAACTATGGCTACACCTTC CASSQGPTEFNYGYTF - TRBJ1-2 - TRBV4-1
TGTGCCAGCAGCCCAAGACAGATTTCAACTAATGAAAAACTGTTTTTT CASSPRQISTNEKLFF - TRBJ1-4 - TRBV9
TGTGCCAGCAGTGAAACATACGAGCAGTACTTC CASSETYEQYF - TRBJ2-7 - TRBV2
TGCGCCAGCAGCCAGGGTGAGGGGGGGGCCGCCTATACGCAGTATTTT CASSQGEGGAAYTQYF - TRBJ2-3 - TRBV4-1
TGCGCCAGCAGCTTGGGGTTCGGGACAGGGGAGTCACCCCTCCACTTT CASSLGFGTGESPLHF TRBD1 TRBJ1-6 few TRBV5-1
TGTGCCAGCAGACGTCCAGGGGACTATAATTCACCCCTCCACTTT CASRRPGDYNSPLHF - TRBJ1-6 once TRBV27
TGTGCCAGCAGCCCAGGGAAGGGCGAGCAGTTCTTC CASSPGKGEQFF - TRBJ2-1 few TRBV6-6
TGTGCCAGCAGCCATCCCACCGGGGAGCTGTTTTTT CASSHPTGELFF - TRBJ2-2 - TRBV11-3
TGTGCCACCAGCGTCGGAGCCACAGATACGCAGTATTTT CATSVGATDTQYF - TRBJ2-3 - TRBV15
TGTGCCAGCAGCTTTGGGCGGGATCAGCCCCAGCATTTT CASSFGRDQPQHF - TRBJ1-5 - TRBV7-8
TGTGCCAGCAGTCCCCCCGGCGGGAAGCCAGGGCACAATGAGCAGTTCTTC CASSPPGGKPGHNEQFF - TRBJ2-1 - TRBV25-1
TGTGCCAGTAGTCTACAGACCTCTGGAAACACCATATATTTT CASSLQTSGNTIYF - TRBJ1-3 - TRBV19
TGTGCCAGCAGTTACGAATCGCGGTATCAGCCCCAGCATTTT CASSYESRYQPQHF - TRBJ1-5 - TRBV6-6
TGTGCCAGCAGCCGAACACCGGGGAGCTCTGGAAACACCATATATTTT CASSRTPGSSGNTIYF - TRBJ1-3 once TRBV4-2
TGTGCCAGCAGCCTTAGCTCCGGGACAGGGCCCCACGAGCAGTACTTC CASSLSSGTGPHEQYF TRBD1 TRBJ2-7 - TRBV9
TGCGCCAGCAGCTTGCCAGACTATATCTCTGGAAACACCATATATTTT CASSLPDYISGNTIYF - TRBJ1-3 - TRBV5-1
TGTGCCAGCAGCTTAGGGGGGGGGCTTGGCGGAAACACCATATATTTT CASSLGGGLGGNTIYF - TRBJ1-3 - TRBV7-2
TGTGCCTGGAGACAGGAAAACACTGAAGCTTTCTTT CAWRQENTEAFF - TRBJ1-1 - TRBV30
TGCGCCAGCAGTAGAAACAGGGCCACAGATACGCAGTATTTT CASSRNRATDTQYF - TRBJ2-3 - TRBV10-1
TGTGCCTCCACATCCCAAGAGACCCAGTACTTC CASTSQETQYF - TRBJ2-5 - TRBV28
TGCGCCAGCAGCTCCTCCCCGTTGGGCAGAACTAGCACAGATACGCAGTATTTT CASSSSPLGRTSTDTQYF - TRBJ2-3 - TRBV5-1
TGTGCCAGCAGCCGAGGGCTAGCGGGGGGCATAGAGACCCAGTACTTC CASSRGLAGGIETQYF TRBD2 TRBJ2-5 - TRBV3-1/TRBV3-2
TGTGCCAGCAGTACCTACAGGGCCGACCACTTGGATGGCTACACCTTC CASSTYRADHLDGYTF - TRBJ1-2 - TRBV25-1
TGTGCCAGCAGCTTGATTTCAGGGGACGAGCAGTACTTC CASSLISGDEQYF - TRBJ2-7 - TRBV5-4
TGTGCCAGCACGGAGAGCAGTAGCAATCAGCCCCAGCATTTT CASTESSSNQPQHF - TRBJ1-5 - TRBV6-5
TGTGCCAGCAGTTCAGGACAGGCCCGACAATTAGGCTACACCTTC CASSSGQARQLGYTF TRBD1 TRBJ1-2 - TRBV27
TGTGCCACCAGTGACCCGGGGGGGGATCAGCCCCAGCATTTT CATSDPGGDQPQHF - TRBJ1-5 - TRBV24-1
TGTGCCAGCAAAACAGGGGTTTATGGCTACACCTTC CASKTGVYGYTF TRBD1 TRBJ1-2 - TRBV6-5
TGTGCCAGCACTGCAGGGTGGAGAGCTTTCTTT CASTAGWRAFF - TRBJ1-1 few TRBV6-5
TGTGCCAGCAGCTCGTCGACAGGTTACTACGAGCAGTACTTC CASSSSTGYYEQYF - TRBJ2-7 - TRBV11-2
TGTGCCAGCAGCTGGAGTGCAACTAATGAAAAACTGTTTTTT CASSWSATNEKLFF - TRBJ1-4 - TRBV6-2/TRBV6-3
TGTGCCAGCACCGCTGCAGGAGGGGACTCCTACGAGCAGTACTTC CASTAAGGDSYEQYF - TRBJ2-7 - TRBV6-5
TGTGCCAGCGGGACTAGCACAGATACGCAGTATTTT CASGTSTDTQYF - TRBJ2-3 - TRBV9
TGTGCCAGCAGTTTAACCGGGACTAGTGATGAGCAGTTCTTC CASSLTGTSDEQFF TRBD2 TRBJ2-1 - TRBV28
TGTGCCAGCAGTGAAACAGGGCCGGACTATGGCTACACCTTC CASSETGPDYGYTF - TRBJ1-2 - TRBV2
TGTGCCAGTAGTATAGGGGGGACTAGCGGACAACGAGAGCAGTACTTC CASSIGGTSGQREQYF TRBD2 TRBJ2-7 - TRBV19
TGTGCCACCCGGAGTGGGGACAGGGGTAATTCACCCCTCCACTTT CATRSGDRGNSPLHF TRBD1 TRBJ1-6 - TRBV15
TGTGCCAGCAGCGAAACGATGGGACAGGGATATGGAAACACCATATATTTT CASSETMGQGYGNTIYF TRBD1 TRBJ1-3 - TRBV3-1/TRBV3-2
TGTGCCAGCAGTGAGGGGACTAGCGTAGGGCCCACAGATACGCAGTATTTT CASSEGTSVGPTDTQYF TRBD2 TRBJ2-3 - TRBV2
TGTGCCAGCAGACAGGTTAACTCTGGAAACACCATATATTTT CASRQVNSGNTIYF - TRBJ1-3 once TRBV6-6
TGTGCCAGCAGCTTGGGAACAGGGTCCGAGCAGTACTTC CASSLGTGSEQYF - TRBJ2-7 - TRBV7-2